The 31 T cell receptor beta chains below come from one sample, sequenced in a study of graft-versus-host responses after intestinal transplantation. The assay was immunoSEQ multiplex PCR, and TCRdb's table has in-frame clones only and misses some. In the table there are roughly 7,800 clones, approximately 31% of which are singletons. Sample: alloreactive CD4+ T cells from a mixed lymphocyte reaction culture, taken before intestinal transplant. Specified subset: CFSE-low proliferating T cells sorted from roughly 6-day pre-transplant mixed lymphocyte reaction (GvH or HvG direction). These receptor sequences come from a human patient who received an intestinal transplant.

The rearrangement joins TRBV28 to TRBJ2-5; 9 nucleotides agree with TRBD1. Germline-derived CDR1 and CDR2 are MDHEN and SYDVKM. This CDR3 spans 16 amino acids. The junction had 13 bases not matched to a gene; V was cut back by 6 bases and J by 5 bases. As DNA, the CDR3 is TGTGCCAGCAGCTCATTTATTGGGACAGGGAAGGAGACCCAGTACTTC. Amino acids: CASSSFIGTGKETQYF.

This clone was picked up a small number of times. The chain has TRBV6-6 and TRBJ2-7; 8 bases are shared with TRBD2. This CDR3 spans 15 amino acids. The V segment lost 2 bases and the J segment 6 bases; nucleotides outside the gene matches: 9. Germline V CDR1 and CDR2: MNHNY, SVGAGI (reference sequence). Here the CDR3 reads CASSYLTSGLAEQYF. The DNA of the CDR3 is TGTGCCAGCAGTTACCTCACTAGCGGCCTAGCCGAGCAGTACTTC.

This clone was found a few times. The chain uses TRBV19 and TRBJ2-7; 9 nucleotides align to TRBD1. The CDR3 loop spans 13 amino acids. V was clipped by 6 bases and J by 3 bases; unmatched bases: 3. Per the germline V gene, CDR1 is LNHDA and CDR2 is SQIVND (reference sequence). The CDR3 spells CASSLDRGYEQYF. DNA for the CDR3: TGTGCCAGTAGCCTGGACAGGGGCTACGAGCAGTACTTC. Drawing the rest from reference TRBV19 and TRBJ2-7, the complete variable domain is DGGITQSPKYLFRKEGQNVTLSCEQNLNHDAMYWYRQDPGQGLRLIYYSQIVNDFQKGDIAEGYSVSREKKESFPLTVTSAQKNPTAFYLCASSLDRGYEQYFGPGTRLTVT.

This clone was detected once. V is TRBV15 and J is TRBJ1-2, with D unclear. V lost 1 base, J lost 8 bases, and 8 bases lay in between. The V gene's germline CDR1 is LNHNV and CDR2 YYDKDF (reference sequence). The CDR3 sequence is 12 residues long. For the CDR3, the DNA is TGTGCCACCAGCAGAGCCACATTGGGCTACACCTTC. Its translation: CATSRATLGYTF.

The chain couples TRBV5-1 to TRBJ1-6, with unresolved D. Per the germline V gene, CDR1 is SGHRS and CDR2 is YFSETQ. This CDR3 is built from 15 residues. V dropped 4 bases and J dropped 8 bases, with 16 bases sitting between them. The CDR3 sequence is CASSEMDLGDSPLHF. CDR3 nucleotide sequence: TGCGCCAGCAGCGAAATGGATCTCGGGGATTCACCCCTCCACTTT.

J is TRBJ2-1 and V is TRBV6-5, with 14 positions matching TRBD2. Trimming took 5 bases from V and 4 from J; bases not matched to a gene: 1. The CDR3 is 15 residues long. Germline loops: CDR1 MNHEY, CDR2 SVGAGI. This chain's CDR3 is CASSRTSGGYNEQFF. The DNA of the CDR3 is TGTGCCAGCAGTCGGACTAGCGGGGGGTACAATGAGCAGTTCTTC.

This clone is medium-sized by share. The V gene is TRBV9, the J gene TRBJ1-5, with TRBD1 matching 9 bases. Germline-derived CDR1 and CDR2 are SGDLS and YYNGEE. The CDR3 runs to 14 residues. Trimming took 3 bases from V and 7 from J; bases not matched to a gene: 5. CDR3 protein: CASSAGTGFQPQHF. The DNA for the CDR3 is TGTGCCAGCAGCGCCGGGACAGGGTTCCAGCCCCAGCATTTT. Combining the CDR3 with reference TRBV9 and TRBJ1-5 gives the whole variable domain DSGVTQTPKHLITATGQRVTLRCSPRSGDLSVYWYQQSLDQGLQFLIQYYNGEERAKGNILERFSAQQFPDLHSELNLSSLELGDSALYFCASSAGTGFQPQHFGDGTRLSIL.

In its sample, this clone ranks as medium-sized. The CDR3 loop is CASSQDLGGYQPQHF. DNA for the CDR3: TGCGCCAGCAGCCAAGATTTGGGGGGATATCAGCCCCAGCATTTT. The chain links TRBV4-1 to TRBJ1-5, with D tentatively TRBD1 (5 bases). Germline CDR1 is MGHRA and CDR2 is YSYEKL. V was pared by 0 bases and J by 5 bases, with 11 bases between. The CDR3 is made up of 15 amino acids.

Only a few counts were recorded for this clone. The chain has TRBV5-6 and TRBJ1-2, with D unclear. This CDR3 comprises 13 residues. The V gene's germline CDR1 is SGHDT and CDR2 YYEEEE. The V end was cut by 2 bases, the J end by 4 bases, with 9 bases between. CDR3 in amino acids: CASSLNSPYGYTF. CDR3 sequence (DNA): TGTGCCAGCAGCTTAAACAGCCCCTATGGCTACACCTTC.

The table lists this clone with a few counts. The chain has TRBV7-9 and TRBJ2-5, with 11 bases fitting TRBD2. Per the germline V gene, CDR1 is SEHNR and CDR2 is FQNEAQ (reference sequence). CDR3 length equals 16 residues. The V gene end was trimmed by 3 bases and the J gene end by 5 bases; junction bases not matched to a gene: 8. CDR3 amino acids: CASSFPGTSGLETQYF. The CDR3, as DNA: TGTGCCAGCAGCTTCCCCGGGACTAGCGGTCTCGAGACCCAGTACTTC.

This chain connects TRBV11-2 to TRBJ1-2, with a weak D call TRBD1 (6 bases). Germline loops: CDR1 SGHAT, CDR2 FQNNGV. V was cut by 5 bases and J by 8 bases, with 15 bases left in between. There are 13 residues in the CDR3. CDR3 in DNA: TGTGCCAGCAGCCCGCCAGAGGGGGGGGGCTACACCTTC. Its protein is CASSPPEGGGYTF.

This clone was seen more than once but under ten times. The chain recombines TRBV5-1 with TRBJ1-1; a weak D match, TRBD1 (5 bases). Germline values: CDR1 SGHRS, CDR2 YFSETQ. The CDR3 runs 13 residues. The V and J ends lost 1 base and 1 base respectively, with 5 bases between them. The DNA for the CDR3 is TGCGCCAGCAGCTTGAGGGGGAACACTGAAGCTTTCTTT. Translated: CASSLRGNTEAFF. Looking up the rest from reference TRBV5-1 and TRBJ1-1 gives the full variable domain: KAGVTQTPRYLIKTRGQQVTLSCSPISGHRSVSWYQQTPGQGLQFLFEYFSETQRNKGNFPGRFSGRQFSNSRSEMNVSTLELGDSALYLCASSLRGNTEAFFGQGTRLTVV.

CDR3 nucleotide sequence: TGCAGCGTTGCACGCGCATTCAATCAGCCCCAGCATTTT. This gives the protein CSVARAFNQPQHF. The chain combines TRBV29-1 with TRBJ1-5; D ambiguous. Germline loops: CDR1 SQVTM, CDR2 ANQGSEA. V dropped 4 bases and J dropped 3 bases, with 10 bases sitting between them. CDR3 length: 13 amino acids.

The sample holds one count of this clone. The rearrangement uses TRBV28 and TRBJ1-2, with D tentatively TRBD1 (5 bases). This CDR3 is 13 amino acids long. CDR1 is MDHEN, CDR2 SYDVKM, per germline. V gave up 1 base and J gave up 6 bases, with 9 bases separating them. The CDR3 loop reads CASSLSEGNGYTF. The CDR3 region has the DNA TGTGCCAGCAGTTTATCGGAGGGGAATGGCTACACCTTC.

This clone was recorded a few times. This chain joins TRBV7-3 and TRBJ2-7; 10 bases fit TRBD1. V was clipped by 5 bases and J by 4 bases; unmatched bases: 8. Germline CDR1 reads SGHTA; CDR2 reads FQGTGA. The CDR3 has 15 residues. The CDR3 coding sequence is TGTGCCAGCAGCCAGACCGGGACAGGGGTGTACGAGCAGTACTTC. It codes for CASSQTGTGVYEQYF.

This clone was counted a few times. The CDR3 reads CASSLTGSYSGNTIYF. The CDR3 DNA follows: TGCGCCAGCAGCTTAACGGGGTCATACTCTGGAAACACCATATATTTT. J is TRBJ1-3 and V is TRBV4-1, with no clear D. CDR1 and CDR2 (germline): MGHRA, YSYEKL. Trimming pared 5 bases from V and 0 bases from J, leaving 14 bases between. The CDR3 has 16 residues.

The sample holds a few counts of this clone. The rearrangement joins TRBV18 to TRBJ1-5; D remains unclear. Germline V lookup: CDR1 KGHSH, CDR2 LQKENI. V gave up 1 base and J gave up 0 bases, with 10 bases separating them. There are 16 residues in the CDR3. DNA for the CDR3: TGTGCCAGCTCACCACTTCCCCCTAGTAGCAATCAGCCCCAGCATTTT. It is translated as CASSPLPPSSNQPQHF.

This chain links TRBV30 with TRBJ1-1, with D possibly matching TRBD1 (5 bases). The ends were cut back, 4 bases at V and 4 bases at J, with 7 bases in the middle. The CDR3 runs 11 residues. Germline V lookup: CDR1 GTSNPN, CDR2 SVGIG (reference sequence). Written as DNA, the CDR3 is TGTGCCTGGATCGACAGCACTGAAGCTTTCTTT. It specifies CAWIDSTEAFF.

The chain uses TRBV11-2 and TRBJ2-6, with 10 bases that match TRBD1. The CDR3 has 16 residues. The germline CDR1 and CDR2 sequences are SGHAT and FQNNGV. Losses at the gene ends were 3 bases for V and 3 bases for J; bases not matched to a gene: 2. CDR3: CASSLTGGYGANVLTF. CDR3 DNA: TGTGCCAGCAGCTTGACAGGGGGCTATGGGGCCAACGTCCTGACTTTC.

The rearrangement links TRBV7-2 to TRBJ2-7; D possibly corresponds to TRBD1 (5 bases). Trimming left V 2 bases short and J 4 bases short, with 15 bases between. The germline V gene encodes CDR1 SGHTA and CDR2 FQGNSA. This CDR3 has 15 amino acids. The CDR3 reads CASSLYYPGSYEQYF. Here the CDR3 DNA reads TGTGCCAGCAGCTTATATTACCCAGGGTCATACGAGCAGTACTTC.

This clone has only a few counts. This rearrangement joins TRBV5-1 to TRBJ2-6; 10 nucleotides align to TRBD2. Germline CDR1 SGHRS, CDR2 YFSETQ. V dropped 0 bases and J dropped 0; count of bases not matched to a gene: 12. This CDR3 spans 21 amino acids. CDR3 sequence reads: CASSLGLAGGFKFSGANVLTF. Written as DNA, the CDR3 is TGCGCCAGCAGCTTGGGGTTAGCGGGGGGCTTTAAATTCTCTGGGGCCAACGTCCTGACTTTC.

This sequence joins TRBV11-2 and TRBJ2-7; 8 nucleotides agree with TRBD2. The V and J ends lost 6 bases and 4 bases, in that order; junction bases with no gene match: 5. Germline V gene lookup returns CDR1 SGHAT and CDR2 FQNNGV. The CDR3 extends over 13 amino acids. The CDR3 spells CASSTGGRYEQYF. The DNA of the CDR3 is TGTGCCAGCAGTACCGGCGGGAGGTACGAGCAGTACTTC.

This clone came up a few times. J is TRBJ2-7 and V is TRBV6-5; D is undetermined. V was pared by 6 bases and J by 6 bases, with 12 bases between. Germline lookup yields CDR1 MNHEY and CDR2 SVGAGI. The CDR3 has 12 residues. This CDR3 is CASRELPGEQYF. The DNA of the CDR3 is TGTGCCAGCAGAGAACTCCCCGGCGAGCAGTACTTC.

The V call is TRBV9, the J call TRBJ2-1; D is possibly TRBD2 (5 bases). Germline assignment: CDR1 SGDLS and CDR2 YYNGEE. V was pared by 3 bases and J by 0 bases, with 13 bases between. The CDR3 runs 16 residues. CDR3 sequence (DNA): TGTGCCAGCAGCGCCCGGGGTGTGAGCTCCTACAATGAGCAGTTCTTC. Translation gives CASSARGVSSYNEQFF.

This clone was detected only a few times. V usage is TRBV4-1 and J usage is TRBJ2-1; D not certain. Per germline, CDR1 MGHRA and CDR2 YSYEKL. The V and J ends lost 2 bases and 0 bases respectively, with 8 bases between them. The CDR3 runs to 15 residues. CDR3: CASSQSRNSYNEQFF. The CDR3 DNA sequence: TGCGCCAGCAGCCAATCTAGGAACTCCTACAATGAGCAGTTCTTC.

The rearrangement links TRBV18 to TRBJ1-2; 10 bases align to TRBD1. The junction had 10 bases not matched to a gene; V was cut back by 3 bases and J by 3 bases. From germline, CDR1 is KGHSH and CDR2 LQKENI. CDR3 length: 17 amino acids. CDR3 sequence: CASSPSGTGDSYYGYTF. CDR3 nucleotide sequence: TGTGCCAGCTCACCGTCCGGGACAGGGGATTCGTACTATGGCTACACCTTC.

This clone was observed a handful of times. This rearrangement joins TRBV7-9 to TRBJ2-2, with 9 bases lining up with TRBD1. The CDR3 covers 13 residues. With V trimmed by 4 bases and J by 6 bases, 0 bases remained unmatched. Germline CDR1 reads SEHNR; CDR2 reads FQNEAQ (reference sequence). CDR3 loop: CASSWTGAGELFF. CDR3 sequence (DNA): TGTGCCAGCAGCTGGACAGGGGCCGGGGAGCTGTTTTTT. The full variable domain, with the rest looked up from reference TRBV7-9 and TRBJ2-2, is DTGVSQNPRHKITKRGQNVTFRCDPISEHNRLYWYRQTLGQGPEFLTYFQNEAQLEKSRLLSDRFSAERPKGSFSTLEIQRTEQGDSAMYLCASSWTGAGELFFGEGSRLTVL.

This clone was detected only a few times. The rearrangement links TRBV4-2 to TRBJ2-2; 12 bases are a match to TRBD2. Germline CDR1 LGHNA, CDR2 YNFKEQ. The junction had 7 bases not matched to a gene; V was cut back by 1 base and J by 4 bases. CDR3 length: 18 residues. CDR3 nucleotides: TGTGCCAGCAGCCAAGTTCCTAGCGGGGGGGCGGGCACCGGGGAGCTGTTTTTT. Protein: CASSQVPSGGAGTGELFF.

This clone was observed a few times. The V and J genes are TRBV5-5 and TRBJ2-2, with D possibly matching TRBD1 (5 bases). CDR3 length: 13 residues. CDR1 and CDR2 (germline): SGHKS, YYEKEE (reference sequence). Deletions cut 2 bases from V and 9 bases from J, with 11 bases between. Here the CDR3 DNA reads TGTGCCAGCAGCTTACTTGGGGCGTGGGAGCTGTTTTTT. This sequence encodes CASSLLGAWELFF.

This clone was counted a few times. V gene TRBV30 combines with J gene TRBJ1-2; 8 bases fit TRBD1. The germline V gene has CDR1 GTSNPN and CDR2 SVGIG (reference sequence). With V trimmed by 8 bases and J by 4 bases, 12 bases remained unmatched. This CDR3 spans 14 amino acids. CDR3 loop: CAGSLTGALYGYTF. CDR3 sequence (DNA): TGTGCCGGAAGCCTGACAGGGGCCCTCTATGGCTACACCTTC.

The J gene is TRBJ2-5, the V gene TRBV6-1; D is perhaps TRBD1 (6 bases). The CDR3 consists of 14 residues. Looked up from germline, CDR1 is MNHNS and CDR2 is SASEGT. With 4 bases removed from V and 5 bases from J, the gap between germline ends came to 14 bases. Here the CDR3 reads CASSVLQGRETQYF. In DNA, the CDR3 is TGTGCCAGCAGTGTCTTACAGGGTAGGGAGACCCAGTACTTC.